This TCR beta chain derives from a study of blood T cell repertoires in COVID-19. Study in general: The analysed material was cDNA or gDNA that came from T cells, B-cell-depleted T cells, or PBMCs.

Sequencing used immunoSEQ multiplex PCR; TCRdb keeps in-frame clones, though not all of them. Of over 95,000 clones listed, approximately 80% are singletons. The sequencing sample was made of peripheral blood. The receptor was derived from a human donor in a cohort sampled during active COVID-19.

This CDR3 is CASSLGLAGGTQETQYF. Here the CDR3 DNA reads TGTGCCAGCAGCTTGGGACTAGCGGGGGGTACCCAAGAGACCCAGTACTTC. This chain connects TRBV7-2 to TRBJ2-5; TRBD2 matches 15 bases. CDR1 SGHTA and CDR2 FQGNSA come from the germline V gene. CDR3 length equals 17 residues. The J segment lost 1 base and the V segment lost 3 bases, leaving 3 bases of the junction unmatched.